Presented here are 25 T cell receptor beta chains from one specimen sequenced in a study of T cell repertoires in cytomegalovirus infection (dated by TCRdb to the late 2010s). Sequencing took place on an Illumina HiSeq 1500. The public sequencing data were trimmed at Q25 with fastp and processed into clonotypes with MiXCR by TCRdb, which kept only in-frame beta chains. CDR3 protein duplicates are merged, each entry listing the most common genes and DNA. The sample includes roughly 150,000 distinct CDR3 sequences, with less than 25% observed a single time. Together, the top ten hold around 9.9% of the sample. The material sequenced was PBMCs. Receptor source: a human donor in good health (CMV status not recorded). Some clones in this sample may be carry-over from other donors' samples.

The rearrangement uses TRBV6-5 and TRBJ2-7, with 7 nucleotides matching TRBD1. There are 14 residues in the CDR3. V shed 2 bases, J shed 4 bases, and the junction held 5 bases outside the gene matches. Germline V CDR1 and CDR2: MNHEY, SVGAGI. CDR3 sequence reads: CASSYGNRGYEQYF. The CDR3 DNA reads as TGTGCCAGCAGTTACGGAAACAGGGGTTACGAGCAGTACTTC.

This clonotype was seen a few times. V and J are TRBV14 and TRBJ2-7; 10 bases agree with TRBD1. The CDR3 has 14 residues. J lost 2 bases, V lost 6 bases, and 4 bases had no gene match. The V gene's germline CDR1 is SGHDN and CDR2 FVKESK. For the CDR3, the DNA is TGTGCCAGCAGAGGGACAGGGGCCCCCTACGAGCAGTACTTC. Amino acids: CASRGTGAPYEQYF. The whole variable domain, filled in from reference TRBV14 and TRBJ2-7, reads EAGVTQFPSHSVIEKGQTVTLRCDPISGHDNLYWYRRVMGKEIKFLLHFVKESKQDESGMPNNRFLAERTGGTYSTLKVQPAELEDSGVYFCASRGTGAPYEQYFGPGTRLTVT.

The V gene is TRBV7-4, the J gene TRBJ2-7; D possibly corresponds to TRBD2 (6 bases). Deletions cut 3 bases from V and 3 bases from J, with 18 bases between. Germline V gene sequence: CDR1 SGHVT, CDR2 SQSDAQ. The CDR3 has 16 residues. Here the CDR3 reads CASSFNTGRSNYEQYF. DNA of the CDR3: TGTGCCAGCAGCTTTAACACCGGGAGATCAAACTACGAGCAGTACTTC.

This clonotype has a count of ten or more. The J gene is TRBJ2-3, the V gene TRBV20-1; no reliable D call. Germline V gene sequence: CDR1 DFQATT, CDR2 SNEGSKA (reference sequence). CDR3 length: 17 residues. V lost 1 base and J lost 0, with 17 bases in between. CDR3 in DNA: TGCAGTGCTAGAGCCCTCTCAGGTGCAGCTAGCACAGATACGCAGTATTTT. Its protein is CSARALSGAASTDTQYF.

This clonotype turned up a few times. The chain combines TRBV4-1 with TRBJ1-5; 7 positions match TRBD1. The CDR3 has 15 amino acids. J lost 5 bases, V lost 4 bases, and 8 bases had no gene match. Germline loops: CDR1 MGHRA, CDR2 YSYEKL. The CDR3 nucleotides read TGCGCCAGCAGCCCACCGGGACAGAGTGATCAGCCCCAGCATTTT. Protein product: CASSPPGQSDQPQHF.

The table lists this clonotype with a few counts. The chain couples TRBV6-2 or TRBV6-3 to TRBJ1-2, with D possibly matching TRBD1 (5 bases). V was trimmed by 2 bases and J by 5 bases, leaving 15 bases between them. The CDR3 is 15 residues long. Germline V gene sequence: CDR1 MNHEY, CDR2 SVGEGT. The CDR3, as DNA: TGTGCCAGCAGTTACGGTTCGGGGACGGTATATGGCTACACCTTC. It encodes CASSYGSGTVYGYTF.

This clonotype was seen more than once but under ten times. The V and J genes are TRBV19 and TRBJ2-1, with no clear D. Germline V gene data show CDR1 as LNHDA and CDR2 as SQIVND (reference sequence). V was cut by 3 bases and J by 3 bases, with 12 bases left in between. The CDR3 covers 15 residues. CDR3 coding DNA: TGTGCCAGTAGTATCCAGAGTGGCGACTACAATGAGCAGTTCTTC. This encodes CASSIQSGDYNEQFF.

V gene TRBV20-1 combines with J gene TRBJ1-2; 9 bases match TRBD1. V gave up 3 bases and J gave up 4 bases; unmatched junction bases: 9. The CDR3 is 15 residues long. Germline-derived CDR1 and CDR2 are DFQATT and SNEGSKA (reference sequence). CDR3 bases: TGCAGTGCTAGGGCTCCGGGACAGGGCCGCTATGGCTACACCTTC. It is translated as CSARAPGQGRYGYTF.

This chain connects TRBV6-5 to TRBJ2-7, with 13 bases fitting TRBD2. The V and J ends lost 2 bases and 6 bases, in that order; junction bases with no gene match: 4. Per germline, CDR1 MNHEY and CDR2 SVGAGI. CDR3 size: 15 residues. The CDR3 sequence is CASSYGTSGTVEQYF. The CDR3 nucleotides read TGTGCCAGCAGTTACGGGACTAGCGGGACTGTCGAGCAGTACTTC.

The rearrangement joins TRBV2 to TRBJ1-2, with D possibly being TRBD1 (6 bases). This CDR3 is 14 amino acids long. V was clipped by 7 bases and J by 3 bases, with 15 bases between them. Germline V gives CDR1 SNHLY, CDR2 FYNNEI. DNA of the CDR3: TGTGCCAGCAAGGACAGCCGCGCTGACTATGGCTACACCTTC. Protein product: CASKDSRADYGYTF.

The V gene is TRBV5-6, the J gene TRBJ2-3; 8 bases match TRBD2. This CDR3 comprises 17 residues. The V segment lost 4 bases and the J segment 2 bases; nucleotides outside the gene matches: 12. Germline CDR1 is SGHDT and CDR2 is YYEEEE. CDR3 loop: CASSPPGGALATDTQYF. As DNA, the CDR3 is TGTGCCAGCAGCCCCCCGGGGGGGGCCCTAGCCACAGATACGCAGTATTTT.

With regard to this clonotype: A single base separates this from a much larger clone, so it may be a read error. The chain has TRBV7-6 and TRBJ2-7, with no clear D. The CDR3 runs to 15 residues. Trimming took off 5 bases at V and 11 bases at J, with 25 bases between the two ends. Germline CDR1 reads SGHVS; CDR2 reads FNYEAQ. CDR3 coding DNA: TGTGCCAGCAGCCCCCTCTCTCTCGAGAATAGAGAGGAGTACTTC. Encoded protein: CASSPLSLENREEYF.

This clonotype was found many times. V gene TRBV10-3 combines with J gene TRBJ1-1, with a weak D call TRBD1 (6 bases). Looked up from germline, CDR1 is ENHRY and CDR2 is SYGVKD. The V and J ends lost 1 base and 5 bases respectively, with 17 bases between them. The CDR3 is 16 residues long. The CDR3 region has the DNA TGTGCCATCAGTGAGTTCTTCCCAGGGGAGGGGACTGAAGCTTTCTTT. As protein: CAISEFFPGEGTEAFF.

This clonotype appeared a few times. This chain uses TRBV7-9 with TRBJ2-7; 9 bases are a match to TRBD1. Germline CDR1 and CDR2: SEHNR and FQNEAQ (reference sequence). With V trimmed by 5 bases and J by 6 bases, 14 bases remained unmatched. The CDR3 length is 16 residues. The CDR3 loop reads CASSLIGGTGNGEQYF. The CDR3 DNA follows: TGTGCCAGCAGCCTAATAGGGGGGACAGGGAACGGCGAGCAGTACTTC.

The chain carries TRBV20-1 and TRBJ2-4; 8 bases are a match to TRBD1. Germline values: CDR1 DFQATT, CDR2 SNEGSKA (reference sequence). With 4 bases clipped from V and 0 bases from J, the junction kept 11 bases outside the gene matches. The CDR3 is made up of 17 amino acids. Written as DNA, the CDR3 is TGCAGTGCTAACGGACAGGGACTTGCTCTAGCCAAAAACATTCAGTACTTC. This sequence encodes CSANGQGLALAKNIQYF.

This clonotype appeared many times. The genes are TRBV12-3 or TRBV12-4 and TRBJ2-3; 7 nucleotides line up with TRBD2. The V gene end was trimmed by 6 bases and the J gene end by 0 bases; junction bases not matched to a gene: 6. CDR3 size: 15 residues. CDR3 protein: CASRTTSASTDTQYF. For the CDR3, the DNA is TGTGCCAGCAGAACCACTAGCGCGAGCACAGATACGCAGTATTTT.

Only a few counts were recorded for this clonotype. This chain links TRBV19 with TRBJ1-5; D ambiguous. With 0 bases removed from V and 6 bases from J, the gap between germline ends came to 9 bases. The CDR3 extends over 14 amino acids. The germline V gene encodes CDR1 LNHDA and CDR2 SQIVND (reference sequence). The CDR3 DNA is TGTGCCAGTAGTATAGATGGTGGACTTCAGCCCCAGCATTTT. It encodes CASSIDGGLQPQHF.

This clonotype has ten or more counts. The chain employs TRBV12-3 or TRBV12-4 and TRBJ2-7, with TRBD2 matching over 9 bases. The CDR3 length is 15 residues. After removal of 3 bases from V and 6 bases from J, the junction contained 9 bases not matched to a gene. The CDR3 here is CASSFMASGTREQYF. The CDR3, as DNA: TGTGCCAGCAGTTTCATGGCTAGCGGGACTCGCGAGCAGTACTTC.

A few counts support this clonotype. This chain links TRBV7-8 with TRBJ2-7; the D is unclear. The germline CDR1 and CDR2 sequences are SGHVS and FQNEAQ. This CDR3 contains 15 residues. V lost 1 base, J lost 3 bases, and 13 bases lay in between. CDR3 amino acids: CASSLERPKRYEQYF. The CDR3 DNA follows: TGTGCCAGCAGCTTAGAGCGACCTAAGCGCTACGAGCAGTACTTC.

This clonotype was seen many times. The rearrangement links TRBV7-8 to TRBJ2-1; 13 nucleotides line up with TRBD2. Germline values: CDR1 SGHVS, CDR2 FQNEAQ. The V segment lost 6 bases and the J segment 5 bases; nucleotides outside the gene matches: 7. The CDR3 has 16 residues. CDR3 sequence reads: CASRGWTSGGDNEQFF. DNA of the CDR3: TGTGCCAGCAGGGGCTGGACTAGCGGGGGAGACAATGAGCAGTTCTTC.

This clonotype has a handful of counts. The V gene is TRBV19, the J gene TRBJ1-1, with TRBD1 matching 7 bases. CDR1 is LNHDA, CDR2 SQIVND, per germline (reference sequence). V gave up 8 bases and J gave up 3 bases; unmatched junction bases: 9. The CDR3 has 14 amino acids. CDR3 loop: CASVDRADDTEAFF. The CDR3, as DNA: TGTGCCAGTGTCGACAGGGCGGATGACACTGAAGCTTTCTTT.

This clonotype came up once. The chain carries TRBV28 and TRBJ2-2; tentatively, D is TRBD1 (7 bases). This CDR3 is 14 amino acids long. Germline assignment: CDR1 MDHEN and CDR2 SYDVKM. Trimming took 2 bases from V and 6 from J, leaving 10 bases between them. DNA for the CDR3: TGTGCCAGCAGTTTAACAGGGGAGGCCGGGGAGCTGTTTTTT. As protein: CASSLTGEAGELFF.

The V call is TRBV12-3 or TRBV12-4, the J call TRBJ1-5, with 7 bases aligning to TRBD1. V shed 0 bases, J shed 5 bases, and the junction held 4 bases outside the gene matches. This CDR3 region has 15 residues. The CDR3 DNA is TGTGCCAGCAGTTTAGCGCGTCAGGGGGATCAGCCCCAGCATTTT. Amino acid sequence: CASSLARQGDQPQHF.

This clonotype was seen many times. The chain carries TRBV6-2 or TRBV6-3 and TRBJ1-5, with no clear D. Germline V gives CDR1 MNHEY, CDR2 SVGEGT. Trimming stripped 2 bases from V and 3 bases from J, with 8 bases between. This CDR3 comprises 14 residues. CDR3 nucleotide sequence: TGTGCCAGCAGTTACCCGATTGACAATCAGCCCCAGCATTTT. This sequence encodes CASSYPIDNQPQHF.

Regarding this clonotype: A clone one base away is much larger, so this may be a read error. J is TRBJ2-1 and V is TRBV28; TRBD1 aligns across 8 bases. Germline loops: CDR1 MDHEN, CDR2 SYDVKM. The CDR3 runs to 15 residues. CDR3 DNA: TGTGCCAGCAGTTTATCCGGACAGGGTGTGGATGAGGAGTTCTTC. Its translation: CASSLSGQGVDEEFF.